The rows below give T cell receptor beta chains drawn from one sample of a study of CD8 T cells in ankylosing spondylitis. TCRdb processed the 5' RACE reads anew with MiXCR; each CDR3 protein has one entry. Counted here are some 200,000 distinct CDR3 sequences, roughly 26% occurring once; the ten biggest clones make up more than 6.5%. Sequencing used blood, either unsorted or a sorted T cell fraction (not recorded which). Every receptor here comes from a male donor with ankylosing spondylitis or in good health (not recorded which). Both conserved end residues are part of each CDR3. The D gene is left open where the match is weak. Rows may omit the clone size; those that give it use once, few, many or a size class.

TRBJ2-1	NA	TRBV10-3	NA	CAISSLSPSYNEQFF	TGTGCCATCAGTTCTCTCAGCCCCTCCTACAATGAGCAGTTCTTC
TRBJ1-5	NA	TRBV10-3	NA	CAISQEQGGQPQHF	TGTGCCATCAGTCAAGAACAGGGCGGTCAGCCCCAGCATTTT
TRBJ2-7	TRBD1	TRBV3-1	NA	CASSQGTGVRF	TGTGCCAGCAGCCAAGGAACAGGGGTGCGCTTC
TRBJ1-2	NA	TRBV20-1	NA	CSARASQGSHGYTF	TGCAGTGCTAGAGCCTCACAGGGCTCCCATGGCTACACCTTC
TRBJ1-5	NA	TRBV4-2	many	CASSQGRGMGQPQHF	TGTGCCAGCAGCCAGGGTCGGGGGATGGGTCAGCCCCAGCATTTT
TRBJ1-1	TRBD1	TRBV10-3	many	CAIGQGRVVTEAFF	TGTGCCATAGGACAGGGCCGGGTGGTCACTGAAGCTTTCTTT
TRBJ1-3	NA	TRBV20-1	NA	CSARPGIGSGNTIYF	TGCAGTGCTAGACCGGGTATAGGCTCTGGAAACACCATATATTTT
TRBJ2-3	NA	TRBV7-8	many	CASSLAEGSTDTQYF	TGTGCCAGCAGCTTAGCGGAGGGTAGCACAGATACGCAGTATTTT
TRBJ2-1	NA	TRBV20-1	few	CSAPSLALYNEQFF	TGCAGTGCTCCCTCGCTGGCGCTATACAATGAGCAGTTCTTC
TRBJ2-7	TRBD2	TRBV20-1	NA	CSASLPSGRTTPYEQYF	TGCAGTGCTAGTCTCCCTAGCGGGAGAACAACACCCTACGAGCAGTACTTC
TRBJ2-2	NA	TRBV30	NA	CAWRGRYTGELFF	TGTGCCTGGAGGGGGAGGTACACCGGGGAGCTGTTTTTT
TRBJ2-7	TRBD1	TRBV6-2/TRBV6-3	NA	CASSYPSGTDSYEQYF	TGTGCCAGCAGTTACCCATCCGGGACAGACTCCTACGAGCAGTACTTC
TRBJ1-1	NA	TRBV15	NA	CATTPKGRGGRGTEAFF	TGTGCCACCACCCCGAAGGGCAGGGGAGGCAGAGGCACTGAAGCTTTCTTT
TRBJ1-6	NA	TRBV20-1	many	CSARAQGLRHNSPLHF	TGCAGTGCTAGAGCTCAGGGCCTTCGGCATAATTCACCCCTCCACTTT
TRBJ2-3	TRBD2	TRBV12-3/TRBV12-4	many	CASSYQRELLF	TGTGCCAGCAGTTATCAGCGGGAGCTTTTATTT
TRBJ2-3	TRBD1	TRBV10-3	many	CAISESTGSTQYF	TGTGCCATCAGTGAGTCGACAGGGAGTACGCAGTATTTT
TRBJ2-1	TRBD2	TRBV20-1	once	CSARDRLAGGRGDEQFF	TGCAGTGCTAGAGATCGGCTAGCGGGAGGCCGGGGGGATGAGCAGTTCTTC
TRBJ2-7	TRBD2	TRBV7-2	NA	CASSSGGLAGVGEQYF	TGTGCCAGCAGCTCCGGCGGTCTAGCGGGAGTCGGCGAGCAGTACTTC
TRBJ2-5	TRBD2	TRBV4-2	NA	CASSQGLAKETQYF	TGTGCCAGCAGCCAAGGACTAGCGAAAGAGACCCAGTACTTC
TRBJ2-2	NA	TRBV11-2	many	CASSYGTANTGELFF	TGTGCCAGCAGCTACGGGACGGCGAACACCGGGGAGCTGTTTTTT
TRBJ2-1	NA	TRBV5-1	many	CASSFGLGHRSSYNEQFF	TGCGCCAGCAGCTTTGGGTTGGGGCACCGGAGCTCCTACAATGAGCAGTTCTTC
TRBJ1-6	NA	TRBV5-1	once	CASSLAPTNSPLHF	TGCGCCAGCAGCTTGGCCCCGACCAATTCACCCCTCCACTTT
TRBJ2-1	TRBD1	TRBV10-3	many	CAIRQQGAQDNEQFF	TGTGCCATCAGGCAACAGGGGGCTCAAGACAATGAGCAGTTCTTC
TRBJ2-2	TRBD1	TRBV20-1	NA	CSAEGQGTTGELFF	TGCAGTGCCGAAGGACAGGGAACTACCGGGGAGCTGTTTTTT
TRBJ1-6	NA	TRBV12-3/TRBV12-4	NA	CASSFMGAPSPLHF	TGTGCCAGCAGTTTCATGGGGGCCCCTTCACCCCTCCACTTT
TRBJ2-5	TRBD1	TRBV7-2	NA	CASSRKGAGQETQYF	TGTGCCAGCAGCCGGAAGGGGGCTGGGCAAGAGACCCAGTACTTC
TRBJ2-7	NA	TRBV5-6	many	CASSLPLANTYEQYF	TGTGCCAGCAGCTTACCTCTAGCGAACACCTACGAGCAGTACTTC
TRBJ2-5	TRBD2	TRBV4-1	NA	CASSQGTSGTETQYF	TGCGCCAGCAGCCAAGGGACTAGCGGGACAGAGACCCAGTACTTC
TRBJ1-3	NA	TRBV20-1	NA	CSAYSGNTIYF	TGCAGTGCTTATTCTGGAAACACCATATATTTT
TRBJ1-2	NA	TRBV7-2	NA	CASSLVARERYGYTF	TGTGCTAGCAGCTTAGTAGCCAGGGAGAGATATGGCTACACCTTC
TRBJ2-2	NA	TRBV20-1	NA	CCAMGAGPKTSTGELFF	TGCTGTGCTATGGGGGCGGGGCCCAAGACTTCTACCGGGGAGCTGTTTTTT
TRBJ1-1	NA	TRBV20-1	few	CSARDRGGGDTEAFF	TGCAGTGCTAGAGATCGGGGAGGGGGAGACACTGAAGCTTTCTTT
TRBJ2-7	NA	TRBV20-1	few	CSARDSDRRYEQYF	TGCAGTGCTAGAGATTCAGACAGGAGATACGAGCAGTACTTC